The source of this T cell receptor beta chain is a study of blood T cells in healthy people across ages. The CDR3 totals 17 residues. Germline loops: CDR1 MNHNY, CDR2 SVGAGI (reference sequence). The V and J ends lost 6 bases and 1 base, in that order; junction bases with no gene match: 12. PCR was performed a second time for roughly 6 to 12 cycles using a sample-barcoded 5' primer and a J-beta primer mix. TCRdb fed the 5' RACE reads into MiXCR, producing one record per CDR3 protein. The sample shows around 800,000 distinct CDR3 sequences, around two thirds of them seen only once. Specimen: blood. The TCR was taken from a man aged 25 to 40 in good health. The chain is built from TRBV6-6 and TRBJ1-5, with 7 bases lining up with TRBD1. This chain's CDR3 is CASSLIRDRLSNQPQHF. The CDR3 nucleotides are TGTGCCAGCAGCCTTATCCGGGACAGACTCAGCAATCAGCCCCAGCATTTT.